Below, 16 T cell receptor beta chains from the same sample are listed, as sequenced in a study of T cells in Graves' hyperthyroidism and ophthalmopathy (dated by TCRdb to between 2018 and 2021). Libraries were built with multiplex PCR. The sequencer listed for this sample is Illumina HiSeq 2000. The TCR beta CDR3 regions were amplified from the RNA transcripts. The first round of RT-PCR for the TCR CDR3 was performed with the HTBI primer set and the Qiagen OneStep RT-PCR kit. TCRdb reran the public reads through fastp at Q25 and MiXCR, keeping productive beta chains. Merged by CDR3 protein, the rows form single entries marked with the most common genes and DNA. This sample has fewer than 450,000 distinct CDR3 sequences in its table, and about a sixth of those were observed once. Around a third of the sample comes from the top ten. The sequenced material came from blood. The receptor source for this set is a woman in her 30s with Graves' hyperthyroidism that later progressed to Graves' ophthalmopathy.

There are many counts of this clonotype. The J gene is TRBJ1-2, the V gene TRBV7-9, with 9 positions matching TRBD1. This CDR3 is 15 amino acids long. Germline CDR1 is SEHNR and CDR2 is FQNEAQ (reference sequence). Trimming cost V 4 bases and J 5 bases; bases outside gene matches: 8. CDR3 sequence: CASSSGQGARYGYTF. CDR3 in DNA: TGTGCCAGCAGCTCGGGACAGGGAGCTAGATATGGCTACACCTTC.

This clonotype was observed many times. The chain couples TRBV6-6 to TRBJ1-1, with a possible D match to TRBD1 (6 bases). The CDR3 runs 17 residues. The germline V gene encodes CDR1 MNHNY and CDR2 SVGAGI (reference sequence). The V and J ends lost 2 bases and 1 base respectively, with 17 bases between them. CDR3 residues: CASSYLGGLRGNTEAFF. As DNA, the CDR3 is TGTGCCAGCAGTTACCTGGGGGGGCTCCGAGGGAACACTGAAGCTTTCTTT.

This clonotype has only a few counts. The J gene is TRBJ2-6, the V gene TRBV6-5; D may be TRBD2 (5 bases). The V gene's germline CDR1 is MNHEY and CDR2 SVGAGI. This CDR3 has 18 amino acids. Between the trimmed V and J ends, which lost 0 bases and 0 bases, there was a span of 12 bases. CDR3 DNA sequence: TGTGCCAGCAGTTACTCGACGCCGGGATCCTCTGGGGCCAACGTCCTGACTTTC. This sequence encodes CASSYSTPGSSGANVLTF.

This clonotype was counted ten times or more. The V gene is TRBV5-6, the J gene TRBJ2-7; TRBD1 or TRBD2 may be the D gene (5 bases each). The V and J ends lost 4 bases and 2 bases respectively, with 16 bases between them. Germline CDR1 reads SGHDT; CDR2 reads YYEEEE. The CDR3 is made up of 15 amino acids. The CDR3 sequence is CASSGELDTPYEQYF. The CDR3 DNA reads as TGTGCCAGCAGCGGGGAGCTGGACACCCCCTACGAGCAGTACTTC.

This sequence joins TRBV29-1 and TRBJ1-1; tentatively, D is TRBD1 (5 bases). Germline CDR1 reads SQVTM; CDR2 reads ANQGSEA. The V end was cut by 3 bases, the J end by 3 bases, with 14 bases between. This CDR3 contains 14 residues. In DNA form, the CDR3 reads TGCAGCGTTGAGACGGGGCGAAGGGACACTGAAGCTTTCTTT. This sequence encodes CSVETGRRDTEAFF. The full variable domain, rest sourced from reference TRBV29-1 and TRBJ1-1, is SAVISQKPSRDICQRGTSLTIQCQVDSQVTMMFWYRQQPGQSLTLIATANQGSEATYESGFVIDKFPISRPNLTFSTLTVSNMSPEDSSIYLCSVETGRRDTEAFFGQGTRLTVV.

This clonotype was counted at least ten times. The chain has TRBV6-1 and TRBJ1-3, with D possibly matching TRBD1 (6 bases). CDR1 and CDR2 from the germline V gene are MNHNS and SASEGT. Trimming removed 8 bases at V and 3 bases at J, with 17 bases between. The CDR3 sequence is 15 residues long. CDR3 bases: TGTGCCAGCGATACAAGGGGGGCGTATGGAAACACCATATATTTT. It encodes CASDTRGAYGNTIYF.

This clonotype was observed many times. The CDR3 reads CASSVASGSLDTQYF. For the CDR3, the DNA is TGTGCCAGCAGTGTGGCTAGCGGGAGCTTAGATACGCAGTATTTT. This chain uses TRBV25-1 with TRBJ2-3; 10 bases align to TRBD2. CDR1 and CDR2 from the germline V gene are MGHDK and SYGVNS. This CDR3 has 15 residues. The junction had 6 bases not matched to a gene; V was cut back by 4 bases and J by 5 bases.

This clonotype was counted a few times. The CDR3 reads CASSLQDLYSPELFF. CDR3 DNA sequence: TGCGCCAGCAGCCTTCAGGACCTGTACTCACCGGAGCTGTTTTTT. V gene TRBV5-1 combines with J gene TRBJ2-2; D not certain. This CDR3 has 15 amino acids. Trimming removed 4 bases from V and 10 bases from J, with 20 bases in between. The germline V gene has CDR1 SGHRS and CDR2 YFSETQ.

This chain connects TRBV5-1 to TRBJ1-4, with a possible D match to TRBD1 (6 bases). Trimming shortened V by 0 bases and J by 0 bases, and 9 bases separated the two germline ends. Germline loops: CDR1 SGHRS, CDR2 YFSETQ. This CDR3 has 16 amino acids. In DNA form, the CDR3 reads TGCGCCAGCAGCTTGGGCAGGGGCGCAACTAATGAAAAACTGTTTTTT. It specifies CASSLGRGATNEKLFF.

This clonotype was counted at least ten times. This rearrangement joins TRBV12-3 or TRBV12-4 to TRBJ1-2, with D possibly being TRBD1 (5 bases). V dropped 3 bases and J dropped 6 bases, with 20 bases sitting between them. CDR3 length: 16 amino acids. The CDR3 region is CASSLTSLGQGNGYTF. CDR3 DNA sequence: TGTGCCAGCAGTTTGACTTCCTTGGGGCAGGGAAATGGCTACACCTTC.

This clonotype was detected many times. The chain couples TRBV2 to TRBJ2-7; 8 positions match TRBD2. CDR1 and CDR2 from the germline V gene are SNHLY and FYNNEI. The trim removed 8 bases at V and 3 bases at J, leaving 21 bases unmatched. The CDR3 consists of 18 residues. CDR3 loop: CASRPFGVVAGKIYEQYF. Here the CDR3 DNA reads TGTGCCAGCCGGCCTTTTGGTGTGGTAGCGGGGAAGATCTACGAGCAGTACTTC. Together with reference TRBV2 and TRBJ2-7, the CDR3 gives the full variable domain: EPEVTQTPSHQVTQMGQEVILRCVPISNHLYFYWYRQILGQKVEFLVSFYNNEISEKSEIFDDQFSVERPDGSNFTLKIRSTKLEDSAMYFCASRPFGVVAGKIYEQYFGPGTRLTVT.

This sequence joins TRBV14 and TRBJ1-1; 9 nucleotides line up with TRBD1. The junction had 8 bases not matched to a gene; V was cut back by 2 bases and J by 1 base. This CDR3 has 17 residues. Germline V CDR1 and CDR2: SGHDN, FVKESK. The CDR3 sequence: CASSQKPGQGPNTEAFF. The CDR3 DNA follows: TGTGCCAGCAGCCAAAAACCGGGACAGGGTCCGAACACTGAAGCTTTCTTT.

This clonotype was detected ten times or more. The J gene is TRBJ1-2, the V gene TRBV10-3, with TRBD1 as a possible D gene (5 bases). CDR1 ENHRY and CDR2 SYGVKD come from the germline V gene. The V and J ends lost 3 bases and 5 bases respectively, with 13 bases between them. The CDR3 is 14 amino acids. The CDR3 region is CAISEGQGYYGYTF. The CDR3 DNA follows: TGTGCCATCAGTGAAGGGCAGGGTTATTATGGCTACACCTTC.

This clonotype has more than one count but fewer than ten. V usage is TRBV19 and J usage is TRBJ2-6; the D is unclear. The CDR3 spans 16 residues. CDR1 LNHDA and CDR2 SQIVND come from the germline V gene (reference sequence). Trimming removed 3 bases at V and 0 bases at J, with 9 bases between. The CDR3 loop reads CASSINIRSGANVLTF. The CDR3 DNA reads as TGTGCCAGTAGTATCAATATTCGCTCTGGGGCCAACGTCCTGACTTTC.

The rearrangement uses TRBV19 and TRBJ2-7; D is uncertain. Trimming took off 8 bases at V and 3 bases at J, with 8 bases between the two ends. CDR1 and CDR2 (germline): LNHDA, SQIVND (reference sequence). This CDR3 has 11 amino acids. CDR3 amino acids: CASGNYYEQYF. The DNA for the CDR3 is TGTGCCAGTGGGAATTACTACGAGCAGTACTTC.

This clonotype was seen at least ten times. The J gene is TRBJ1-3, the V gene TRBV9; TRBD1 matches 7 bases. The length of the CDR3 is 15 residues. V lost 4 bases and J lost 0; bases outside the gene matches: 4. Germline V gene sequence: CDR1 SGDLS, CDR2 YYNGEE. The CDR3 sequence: CASSYRDSSGNTIYF. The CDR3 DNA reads TGTGCCAGCAGCTACCGGGACAGCTCTGGAAACACCATATATTTT.